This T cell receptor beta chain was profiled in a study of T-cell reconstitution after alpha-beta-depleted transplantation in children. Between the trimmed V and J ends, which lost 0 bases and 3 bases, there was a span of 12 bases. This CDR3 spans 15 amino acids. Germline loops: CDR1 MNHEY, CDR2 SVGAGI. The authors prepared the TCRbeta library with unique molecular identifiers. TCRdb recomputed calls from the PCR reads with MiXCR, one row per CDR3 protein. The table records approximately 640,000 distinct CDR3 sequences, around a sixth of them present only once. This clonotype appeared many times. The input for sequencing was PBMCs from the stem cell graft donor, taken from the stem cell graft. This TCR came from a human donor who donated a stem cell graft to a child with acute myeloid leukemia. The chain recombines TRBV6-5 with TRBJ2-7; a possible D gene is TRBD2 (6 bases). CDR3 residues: CASSYSRDGGYEQYF. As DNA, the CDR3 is TGTGCCAGCAGTTACTCGAGGGACGGGGGCTACGAGCAGTACTTC.